This T cell receptor (beta chain) is drawn from a study of blood T cell repertoires in COVID-19. The wider study: Samples taken during acute and convalescent COVID-19 were collected in the United States, Italy and Spain. Sample material is recorded as cDNA or gDNA derived from T cells, B-cell-depleted T cells, or PBMCs.

Authors' analysis steps: Reference gene primer amplification gave estimated nucleated cell counts. The method was immunoSEQ multiplex PCR; TCRdb's version includes in-frame clones alone and lacks a portion of them. That table furnishes V, J and clone size, whereas the DNA furnished D and trimming. The sample records 250,000 to 400,000 clones, more than 70% being singletons. With 1 base clipped from V and 5 bases from J, the junction kept 10 bases outside the gene matches. Germline values: CDR1 SEHNR, CDR2 FQNEAQ (reference sequence). This CDR3 spans 16 amino acids. Sample: peripheral blood. The chain is built from TRBV7-9 and TRBJ1-2; 7 bases align to TRBD1. This receptor was obtained from a woman in her twenties or thirties with COVID-19, enrolled during active disease. The CDR3 sequence: CASSLGSRQGVYGYTF. The DNA for the CDR3 is TGTGCCAGCAGCTTAGGATCCCGGCAGGGGGTATATGGCTACACCTTC.